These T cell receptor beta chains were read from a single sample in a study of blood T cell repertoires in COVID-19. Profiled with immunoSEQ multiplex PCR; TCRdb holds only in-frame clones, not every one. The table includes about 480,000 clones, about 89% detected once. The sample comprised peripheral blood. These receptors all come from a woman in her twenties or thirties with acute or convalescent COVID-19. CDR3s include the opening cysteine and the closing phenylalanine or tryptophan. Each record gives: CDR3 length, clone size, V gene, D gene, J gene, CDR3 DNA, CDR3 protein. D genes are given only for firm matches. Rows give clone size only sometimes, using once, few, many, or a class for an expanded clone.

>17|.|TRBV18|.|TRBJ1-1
TGTGCCAGCTCACCACTCGTCCCGGACAGTTTGAACACTGAAGCTTTCTTT
CASSPLVPDSLNTEAFF
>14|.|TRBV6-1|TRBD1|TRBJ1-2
TGTGCCAGCAGTGAAAACAGGGGATTCAATGGCTACACCTTC
CASSENRGFNGYTF
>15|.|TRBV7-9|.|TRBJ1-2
TGTGCCAGCAGCCACAGGGACATAACAGACTATGGCTACACCTTC
CASSHRDITDYGYTF
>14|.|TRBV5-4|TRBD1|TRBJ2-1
TGTGCCAGCAGCCCAGGACAGGGGAGTAATGAGCAGTTCTTC
CASSPGQGSNEQFF
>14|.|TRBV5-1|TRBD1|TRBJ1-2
TGCGCCAGCAGCTCAGGGGGCAAGGGCTATGGCTACACCTTC
CASSSGGKGYGYTF
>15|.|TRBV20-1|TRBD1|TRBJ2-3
TGCAGTGCTAGTCGGCGACAGGGGCTTAAAGATACGCAGTATTTT
CSASRRQGLKDTQYF
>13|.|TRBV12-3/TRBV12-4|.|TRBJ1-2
TGTGCCAGCAGTCCACAGGGTTATTATGGCTACACCTTC
CASSPQGYYGYTF
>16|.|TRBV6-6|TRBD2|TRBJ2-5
TGTGCCAGCACCTTTGGGCGGCGGGGGGACCAAGAGACCCAGTACTTC
CASTFGRRGDQETQYF
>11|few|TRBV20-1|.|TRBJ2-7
TGCAGTGCTTTCGGGAACTACGAGCAGTACTTC
CSAFGNYEQYF
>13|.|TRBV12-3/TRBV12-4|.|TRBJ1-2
TGTGCCAGCACACCCGCAACAGGGTATGGCTACACCTTC
CASTPATGYGYTF
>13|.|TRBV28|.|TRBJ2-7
TGTGCCAGCCTGGGGGACAACTCCTACGAGCAGTACTTC
CASLGDNSYEQYF
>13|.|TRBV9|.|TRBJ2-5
TGTGCCAGCAGCGTAGTGGGCCGGGAGACCCAGTACTTC
CASSVVGRETQYF
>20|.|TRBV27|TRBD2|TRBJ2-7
TGTGCCAGCAGTCCCATACTTTCAGGGACTAGAAGGGTGTCGAGTTACGAGCAGTACTTC
CASSPILSGTRRVSSYEQYF
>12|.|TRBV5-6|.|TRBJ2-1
TGTGCCAGCGGGCTTCGCGTCAATGAGCAGTTCTTC
CASGLRVNEQFF
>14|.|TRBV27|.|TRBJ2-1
TGTGCCAGCAGTTTAAGCTCTAGGGGGAATGAGCAGTTCTTC
CASSLSSRGNEQFF
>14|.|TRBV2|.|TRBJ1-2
TGTGCCAGCAGTGGGATACGGAACACGGGGGGCTACACCTTC
CASSGIRNTGGYTF
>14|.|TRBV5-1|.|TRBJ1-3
TGCGCCAGCAGCTTGGGACATCCTGGAAACACCATATATTTT
CASSLGHPGNTIYF
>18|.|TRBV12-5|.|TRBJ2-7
TGTGCTAGTGGTTTGGTATTACGGGCGTCCGCGGGTGGGCGCGAGCAGTACTTC
CASGLVLRASAGGREQYF
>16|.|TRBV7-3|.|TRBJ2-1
TGTGCCAGCAGCTCAGAAGACGCCCGGGCCTACAATGAGCAGTTCTTC
CASSSEDARAYNEQFF
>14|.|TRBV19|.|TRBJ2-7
TGTGCCAGTAGTGCTGGCGGGGTTGGATACGAGCAGTACTTC
CASSAGGVGYEQYF
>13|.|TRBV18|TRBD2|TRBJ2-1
TGTGCCAGCCACGGGGGGAAGAACAATGAGCAGTTCTTC
CASHGGKNNEQFF
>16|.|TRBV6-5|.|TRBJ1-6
TGTGCCAGCAGTTACTCTACCCCGGACAGTCGACCACTCCTCCACTTT
CASSYSTPDSRPLLHF
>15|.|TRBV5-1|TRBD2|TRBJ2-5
TGCGCCAGCAGCTTGGGGACTAGCGGGGGAGAGACCCAGTACTTC
CASSLGTSGGETQYF
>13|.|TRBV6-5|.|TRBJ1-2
TGTGCCAGCAGCTCCAGCGTATTCTATGGCTACACCTTC
CASSSSVFYGYTF
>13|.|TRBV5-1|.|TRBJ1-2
TGCGCCAGCAGCTTGGTGGCAGGGGACGGCTACACCTTC
CASSLVAGDGYTF
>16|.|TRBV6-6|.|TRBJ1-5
TGTGCCAGCAGTTACTCCTCCCGGGGGTCCGGGCAGCCCCAGCATTTT
CASSYSSRGSGQPQHF
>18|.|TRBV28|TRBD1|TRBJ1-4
TGTGCCAGCAGTTCCCTAGGATCAGGGGGCGCGGGGAATGAAAAACTGTTTTTT
CASSSLGSGGAGNEKLFF
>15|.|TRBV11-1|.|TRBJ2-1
TGTGCCAGCAGCTTCGGTGGGGGGGCAGGCAATGAGCAGTTCTTC
CASSFGGGAGNEQFF
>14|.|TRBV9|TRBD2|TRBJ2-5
TGTGCCAGCAGCGTGGGACTAGATCAAGAGACCCAGTACTTC
CASSVGLDQETQYF
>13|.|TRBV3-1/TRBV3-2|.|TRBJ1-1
TGTGCCAGTAGATTTCCAGGGTCCACTGAAGCTTTCTTT
CASRFPGSTEAFF
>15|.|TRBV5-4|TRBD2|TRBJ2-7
TGTGCCAGCAGTCCGGACGGCGGGGGACTCTACGAGCAGTACTTC
CASSPDGGGLYEQYF
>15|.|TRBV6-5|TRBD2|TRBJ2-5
TGTGCCAGCAGCGTAGCGGGGGGAAACCAAGAGACCCAGTACTTC
CASSVAGGNQETQYF
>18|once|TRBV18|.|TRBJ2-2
TGTGCCAGCTCACCAGGCCCCGGGGTTATTTCGAACACCGGGGAGCTGTTTTTT
CASSPGPGVISNTGELFF
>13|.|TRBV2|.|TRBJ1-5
TGTGCCAGCAGAGCGGAAAGCAATCAGCCCCAGCATTTT
CASRAESNQPQHF
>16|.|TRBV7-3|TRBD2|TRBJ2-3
TGTGCCAGCAGCTCACTAGCGGGGGGGAGCACAGATACGCAGTATTTT
CASSSLAGGSTDTQYF